These T cell receptor beta chains were read from a single sample in a study of blood T cell repertoires in COVID-19. Using immunoSEQ multiplex PCR, the repertoire was profiled, and TCRdb retains in-frame clones only, with some absent. The sample shows under 350,000 clones, just under 90% of them seen only once. Sequencing was performed on peripheral blood. These receptors came from a woman aged 25 to 39 with COVID-19, enrolled during active disease. Both conserved end residues are part of each CDR3. Fields, in order: D gene, clone size, CDR3 length, V gene, J gene, CDR3 protein, CDR3 DNA. A D gene is named only where the DNA matches it firmly. Clone sizes are given selectively: once, few, many, or a class where the clone is expanded.

d_gene: TRBD2
abundance: .
len: 17
v_gene: TRBV3-1/TRBV3-2
j_gene: TRBJ2-3
CDR3aa: CASSHPLGLAGGSAQYF
CDR3nt: TGTGCCAGCAGCCACCCCCTCGGGCTAGCGGGGGGCTCGGCGCAGTATTTT

d_gene: TRBD1
abundance: .
len: 13
v_gene: TRBV4-2
j_gene: TRBJ1-1
CDR3aa: CASSQDRGRIAFF
CDR3nt: TGTGCCAGCAGCCAAGATAGGGGGCGGATAGCTTTCTTT

d_gene: .
abundance: .
len: 13
v_gene: TRBV6-5
j_gene: TRBJ2-1
CDR3aa: CASSRGTYNEQFF
CDR3nt: TGTGCCAGCAGCCGCGGAACCTACAATGAGCAGTTCTTC

d_gene: .
abundance: .
len: 16
v_gene: TRBV9
j_gene: TRBJ2-3
CDR3aa: CASSVDERRYTDTQYF
CDR3nt: TGTGCCAGCAGCGTAGATGAGCGGAGATACACAGATACGCAGTATTTT

d_gene: .
abundance: .
len: 17
v_gene: TRBV18
j_gene: TRBJ1-3
CDR3aa: CASSQNPTGNSGNTIYF
CDR3nt: TGTGCCAGCTCCCAAAACCCGACGGGGAACTCTGGAAACACCATATATTTT

d_gene: TRBD1
abundance: .
len: 15
v_gene: TRBV30
j_gene: TRBJ1-1
CDR3aa: CAWSVQGAEDTEAFF
CDR3nt: TGTGCCTGGAGTGTCCAGGGGGCGGAAGACACTGAAGCTTTCTTT

d_gene: TRBD1
abundance: .
len: 16
v_gene: TRBV6-2/TRBV6-3
j_gene: TRBJ2-1
CDR3aa: CASSLIGTGAYNEQFF
CDR3nt: TGTGCCAGCAGTTTGATCGGGACAGGGGCTTACAATGAGCAGTTCTTC

d_gene: .
abundance: .
len: 15
v_gene: TRBV5-4
j_gene: TRBJ1-4
CDR3aa: CASSFSPGAGEKLFF
CDR3nt: TGTGCCAGCAGCTTTTCTCCTGGGGCGGGAGAAAAACTGTTTTTT

d_gene: .
abundance: .
len: 13
v_gene: TRBV7-2
j_gene: TRBJ1-1
CDR3aa: CASSLDPRAGAFF
CDR3nt: TGTGCCAGCAGCTTAGACCCCAGAGCGGGAGCTTTCTTT

d_gene: .
abundance: .
len: 14
v_gene: TRBV6-5
j_gene: TRBJ1-4
CDR3aa: CASSSGRLSEKLFF
CDR3nt: TGTGCCAGCAGTTCGGGAAGGCTGAGTGAAAAACTGTTTTTT

d_gene: TRBD1
abundance: .
len: 15
v_gene: TRBV9
j_gene: TRBJ1-2
CDR3aa: CASSPQTGGFGGYTF
CDR3nt: TGTGCCAGCAGCCCACAGACAGGGGGCTTTGGTGGCTACACCTTC

d_gene: .
abundance: once
len: 13
v_gene: TRBV10-3
j_gene: TRBJ1-1
CDR3aa: CAISDRVGTEAFF
CDR3nt: TGTGCCATCAGTGATCGGGTGGGCACTGAAGCTTTCTTT

d_gene: TRBD1
abundance: .
len: 16
v_gene: TRBV7-9
j_gene: TRBJ2-6
CDR3aa: CAGQEGLTSGANVLTF
CDR3nt: TGTGCCGGACAGGAAGGATTGACCTCTGGGGCCAACGTCCTGACTTTC

d_gene: TRBD2
abundance: .
len: 13
v_gene: TRBV2
j_gene: TRBJ2-7
CDR3aa: CASTGGKVNEQYF
CDR3nt: TGTGCCAGCACGGGGGGTAAGGTTAACGAGCAGTACTTC

d_gene: TRBD1
abundance: .
len: 18
v_gene: TRBV18
j_gene: TRBJ1-4
CDR3aa: CASSPQQGPLATNEKLFF
CDR3nt: TGTGCCAGCTCACCCCAACAGGGGCCCCTTGCAACTAATGAAAAACTGTTTTTT

d_gene: .
abundance: .
len: 17
v_gene: TRBV29-1
j_gene: TRBJ1-2
CDR3aa: CSVDAAGNLRANYGYTF
CDR3nt: TGCAGCGTTGATGCGGCCGGCAACTTACGGGCTAACTATGGCTACACCTTC

d_gene: TRBD1
abundance: .
len: 14
v_gene: TRBV29-1
j_gene: TRBJ2-1
CDR3aa: CSVAGGQGRDEQFF
CDR3nt: TGCAGCGTGGCGGGGGGACAGGGGAGAGACGAGCAGTTCTTC

d_gene: TRBD2
abundance: .
len: 16
v_gene: TRBV5-1
j_gene: TRBJ2-3
CDR3aa: CASSPGTSGGSDTQYF
CDR3nt: TGCGCCAGCAGCCCCGGGACTAGCGGGGGTTCAGATACGCAGTATTTT

d_gene: .
abundance: .
len: 13
v_gene: TRBV14
j_gene: TRBJ1-1
CDR3aa: CASSQVPGSEAFF
CDR3nt: TGTGCCAGCAGCCAAGTGCCAGGGTCTGAAGCTTTCTTT

d_gene: TRBD1
abundance: .
len: 16
v_gene: TRBV19
j_gene: TRBJ1-1
CDR3aa: CASSIGAGGGNTEAFF
CDR3nt: TGTGCCAGTAGTATAGGGGCAGGGGGCGGAAACACTGAAGCTTTCTTT

d_gene: .
abundance: .
len: 16
v_gene: TRBV5-4
j_gene: TRBJ2-5
CDR3aa: CASSLGEEGLGETQYF
CDR3nt: TGTGCCAGCAGCTTGGGGGAGGAGGGTCTAGGGGAGACCCAGTACTTC

d_gene: TRBD1
abundance: .
len: 13
v_gene: TRBV18
j_gene: TRBJ1-2
CDR3aa: CASSLGTGRGYTF
CDR3nt: TGTGCCAGCTCACTAGGGACAGGTCGCGGCTACACCTTC

d_gene: .
abundance: .
len: 15
v_gene: TRBV19
j_gene: TRBJ1-4
CDR3aa: CASSIVGGAVEKLFF
CDR3nt: TGTGCCAGTAGTATAGTGGGGGGGGCCGTCGAAAAACTGTTTTTT

d_gene: TRBD1
abundance: .
len: 17
v_gene: TRBV30
j_gene: TRBJ1-6
CDR3aa: CAWIPREGRGQNSPLHF
CDR3nt: TGTGCCTGGATCCCCCGGGAGGGCAGGGGACAGAATTCACCCCTCCACTTT

d_gene: TRBD1
abundance: .
len: 16
v_gene: TRBV28
j_gene: TRBJ1-2
CDR3aa: CASSRWNRGRAGGYTF
CDR3nt: TGTGCCAGCAGTAGGTGGAACAGGGGGAGAGCGGGAGGCTACACCTTC

d_gene: TRBD1
abundance: .
len: 13
v_gene: TRBV2
j_gene: TRBJ1-5
CDR3aa: CASMGQLNQPQHF
CDR3nt: TGTGCCAGCATGGGACAGTTAAATCAGCCCCAGCATTTT

d_gene: TRBD2
abundance: .
len: 16
v_gene: TRBV9
j_gene: TRBJ2-3
CDR3aa: CASSVEARGARDTQYF
CDR3nt: TGTGCCAGCAGCGTAGAGGCGCGGGGGGCCAGGGATACGCAGTATTTT

d_gene: .
abundance: .
len: 14
v_gene: TRBV2
j_gene: TRBJ2-3
CDR3aa: CASSAEWESDTQYF
CDR3nt: TGTGCCAGCAGTGCAGAATGGGAGTCAGATACGCAGTATTTT

d_gene: .
abundance: .
len: 15
v_gene: TRBV6-1
j_gene: TRBJ1-2
CDR3aa: CASSEEGGFGYGYTF
CDR3nt: TGTGCCAGCAGTGAAGAAGGAGGGTTCGGCTATGGCTACACCTTC

d_gene: TRBD1
abundance: .
len: 20
v_gene: TRBV3-1/TRBV3-2
j_gene: TRBJ2-1
CDR3aa: CASSQDGIPGQGEFDNEQFF
CDR3nt: TGTGCCAGCAGCCAAGACGGCATCCCGGGACAGGGCGAGTTTGACAATGAGCAGTTCTTC

d_gene: .
abundance: .
len: 15
v_gene: TRBV5-1
j_gene: TRBJ1-6
CDR3aa: CASSLVGREDSPLHF
CDR3nt: TGCGCCAGCAGCTTGGTGGGAAGGGAGGATTCACCCCTCCACTTT

d_gene: TRBD2
abundance: .
len: 16
v_gene: TRBV3-1/TRBV3-2
j_gene: TRBJ2-3
CDR3aa: CASSQGFSGATDTQYF
CDR3nt: TGTGCCAGCAGCCAAGGGTTTAGCGGGGCCACAGATACGCAGTATTTT

d_gene: TRBD2
abundance: .
len: 16
v_gene: TRBV2
j_gene: TRBJ2-1
CDR3aa: CASSGLAGGQAYEQFF
CDR3nt: TGTGCCAGCAGTGGGCTAGCGGGGGGGCAAGCTTATGAGCAGTTCTTC

d_gene: TRBD1
abundance: .
len: 16
v_gene: TRBV5-6
j_gene: TRBJ1-1
CDR3aa: CASSLFSGGMNTEAFF
CDR3nt: TGTGCCAGCAGCTTGTTTTCAGGGGGGATGAACACTGAAGCTTTCTTT

d_gene: TRBD2
abundance: .
len: 18
v_gene: TRBV24-1
j_gene: TRBJ2-3
CDR3aa: CATSDSGTSGGILDTQYF
CDR3nt: TGTGCCACCAGTGATTCCGGGACTAGCGGGGGCATCTTAGATACGCAGTATTTT

d_gene: .
abundance: .
len: 13
v_gene: TRBV2
j_gene: TRBJ1-4
CDR3aa: CASRQGGFEKLFF
CDR3nt: TGTGCCAGCCGCCAGGGAGGGTTTGAAAAACTGTTTTTT

d_gene: .
abundance: .
len: 13
v_gene: TRBV9
j_gene: TRBJ2-5
CDR3aa: CASSGTVVETQYF
CDR3nt: TGTGCCAGCAGCGGGACAGTAGTAGAGACCCAGTACTTC

d_gene: .
abundance: .
len: 18
v_gene: TRBV24-1
j_gene: TRBJ1-3
CDR3aa: CATTGNFPERGSGNTIYF
CDR3nt: TGTGCCACCACAGGGAACTTCCCCGAAAGGGGATCTGGAAACACCATATATTTT

d_gene: .
abundance: .
len: 12
v_gene: TRBV19
j_gene: TRBJ2-7
CDR3aa: CASSPGGYEQYF
CDR3nt: TGTGCCAGTAGCCCAGGAGGCTACGAGCAGTACTTC

d_gene: .
abundance: .
len: 16
v_gene: TRBV4-3
j_gene: TRBJ2-7
CDR3aa: CASSQEMGSGSYEQYF
CDR3nt: TGCGCCAGCAGCCAAGAAATGGGATCGGGATCATACGAGCAGTACTTC

d_gene: TRBD1
abundance: once
len: 19
v_gene: TRBV27
j_gene: TRBJ1-4
CDR3aa: CASSLSFIGTGNTEEKLFF
CDR3nt: TGTGCCAGCAGTTTATCCTTTATAGGGACAGGGAATACCGAGGAAAAACTGTTTTTT